Each of the 29 T cell receptor beta chains below was sequenced from the same sample in a study of vaccination effects on CD4 cells after COVID-19. Before any sequencing was done, the ViraFEST assay used viral peptide pools to expand antigen-specific CD4+ T cells. Isolation of CD4+ T cells took place after ten to eleven days of culture. Nucleocapsid antibodies stayed negative before and after vaccination, showing no earlier SARS-CoV-2 infection. These receptors have no identified antigens. Libraries were prepared by immunoSEQ multiplex PCR; TCRdb keeps only in-frame clonotypes and omits some of them. The table has 35,000 to 50,000 clones, 77% seen once. This specimen was CD4+ T cells from PBMCs cultured with HCoV-NL63 spike peptides, taken before COVID-19 vaccination. The origin of the receptors is a human donor who received a COVID-19 vaccine.

J is TRBJ1-1 and V is TRBV7-9, with D hard to call. This CDR3 contains 13 residues. CDR1 is SEHNR and CDR2 is FQNEAQ in the germline V gene (reference sequence). Trimming took off 8 bases at V and 7 bases at J, with 17 bases between the two ends. The CDR3 sequence is CASPPGGNGEAFF. The CDR3 coding sequence is TGTGCCAGCCCCCCAGGAGGGAATGGTGAAGCTTTCTTT.

This rearrangement joins TRBV19 to TRBJ1-5; D call uncertain. This CDR3 contains 13 residues. Per the germline V gene, CDR1 is LNHDA and CDR2 is SQIVND (reference sequence). Trimming removed 6 bases at V and 7 bases at J, with 13 bases between. The CDR3 here is CASSPTSIQPQHF. CDR3 sequence (DNA): TGTGCCAGTAGCCCGACCTCAATCCAGCCCCAGCATTTT. The full variable domain, completed using reference TRBV19 and TRBJ1-5, is DGGITQSPKYLFRKEGQNVTLSCEQNLNHDAMYWYRQDPGQGLRLIYYSQIVNDFQKGDIAEGYSVSREKKESFPLTVTSAQKNPTAFYLCASSPTSIQPQHFGDGTRLSIL.

The chain employs TRBV10-1 and TRBJ2-5, with TRBD1 identical over 8 bases. The CDR3 is 16 residues long. Trimming at V came to 4 bases and at J to 0 bases, leaving 7 bases not matched to a gene. CDR1 is WNHNN, CDR2 SYGVQD, per germline (reference sequence). CDR3 protein: CASSAGTGYYQETQYF. CDR3 nucleotides: TGCGCCAGCAGTGCCGGGACAGGCTATTACCAAGAGACCCAGTACTTC.

The chain links TRBV5-1 to TRBJ2-3, with 9 bases lining up with TRBD2. Germline trimming cut 0 bases from V and 1 base from J; bases unmatched to any gene: 3. This CDR3 spans 16 amino acids. Per the germline V gene, CDR1 is SGHRS and CDR2 is YFSETQ. Here the CDR3 DNA reads TGCGCCAGCAGCTTGGGACTAGCGGACCGCACAGATACGCAGTATTTT. The encoded protein is CASSLGLADRTDTQYF. Looking up the rest from reference TRBV5-1 and TRBJ2-3 gives the full variable domain: KAGVTQTPRYLIKTRGQQVTLSCSPISGHRSVSWYQQTPGQGLQFLFEYFSETQRNKGNFPGRFSGRQFSNSRSEMNVSTLELGDSALYLCASSLGLADRTDTQYFGPGTRLTVL.

The V and J genes are TRBV6-2 or TRBV6-3 and TRBJ2-5; D uncertain. Germline V gene data show CDR1 as MNHEY and CDR2 as SVGEGT. The CDR3 has 15 residues. Trimming took off 6 bases at V and 1 base at J, with 15 bases between the two ends. As DNA, the CDR3 is TGTGCCAGCAGCGAACGTCCTAGGCGCCAAGAGACCCAGTACTTC. This translates into CASSERPRRQETQYF.

The J gene is TRBJ1-2, the V gene TRBV11-2; D remains unclear. The CDR3 loop spans 14 amino acids. Germline CDR1 is SGHAT and CDR2 is FQNNGV. V lost 1 base and J lost 4, with 10 bases in between. CDR3 sequence: CASSLVPAGYGYTF. The CDR3 coding sequence is TGTGCCAGCAGCTTAGTTCCTGCAGGCTATGGCTACACCTTC.

The CDR3 region is CATSRGGTATGEKLFF. The CDR3, as DNA: TGTGCCACCAGCAGAGGAGGGACAGCCACGGGTGAAAAACTGTTTTTT. This chain connects TRBV15 to TRBJ1-4; TRBD1 aligns across 7 bases. Germline V CDR1 and CDR2: LNHNV, YYDKDF (reference sequence). Unmatched junction bases numbered 9, after V lost 1 base and J lost 7 bases. The CDR3 runs 16 residues.

This sequence joins TRBV6-5 and TRBJ2-3; tentative D call: TRBD1 (6 bases). Trimming pared 2 bases from V and 7 bases from J, leaving 16 bases between. The germline gives CDR1 MNHEY, CDR2 SVGAGI. This CDR3 contains 15 residues. In nucleotides, the CDR3 is TGTGCCAGCAGTTACAGTCTCTCAGGGGCTCATACGCAGTATTTT. Amino acid sequence: CASSYSLSGAHTQYF.

V is TRBV5-1 and J is TRBJ2-1; perhaps D is TRBD1 or TRBD2 (5 bases each). Trimming stripped 0 bases from V and 5 bases from J, with 21 bases between. The CDR3 is 18 amino acids. The V gene's germline CDR1 is SGHRS and CDR2 YFSETQ. Written as DNA, the CDR3 is TGCGCCAGCAGCTTGGAGTTTTTAGGGGCAGGGACCGACAATGAGCAGTTCTTC. It yields the protein CASSLEFLGAGTDNEQFF.

The chain joins TRBV4-1 to TRBJ2-1; D may be TRBD1 (5 bases). CDR1 is MGHRA, CDR2 YSYEKL, per germline. The CDR3 spans 14 residues. The V gene lost 1 base and the J gene lost 10 bases, with 14 bases spanning the gap. Here the CDR3 DNA reads TGCGCCAGCAGCCAAGCACCAGGGCGAACAGAGCAGTTCTTC. Protein: CASSQAPGRTEQFF.

This rearrangement joins TRBV3-1 (or the pseudogene TRBV3-2) to TRBJ2-3; D unresolved. V lost 0 bases, J lost 7 bases, and 5 bases lay in between. This CDR3 has 12 amino acids. Germline-derived CDR1 and CDR2 are LGHDT and YNNKEL (reference sequence). The CDR3 DNA follows: TGTGCCAGCAGCCAAGATACTCATACGCAGTATTTT. Residues: CASSQDTHTQYF.

The rearrangement links TRBV3-1 (or the pseudogene TRBV3-2) to TRBJ1-2; 12 positions agree with TRBD1. After removal of 6 bases from V and 0 bases from J, the junction contained 14 bases not matched to a gene. This CDR3 contains 19 residues. CDR1 and CDR2 from the germline V gene are LGHDT and YNNKEL (reference sequence). The CDR3 loop reads CASSPIPTGTGGANYGYTF. The CDR3 coding sequence is TGTGCCAGCAGTCCTATCCCAACCGGGACAGGGGGCGCTAACTATGGCTACACCTTC.

The chain employs TRBV7-3 and TRBJ2-2; 11 bases fit TRBD2. Germline V CDR1 and CDR2: SGHTA, FQGTGA. Germline trimming cut 2 bases from V and 4 bases from J; bases unmatched to any gene: 3. This CDR3 region has 16 residues. The CDR3 coding sequence is TGTGCCAGCAGCTTAGCCCTAGCGGGGGGCACCGGGGAGCTGTTTTTT. Translation gives CASSLALAGGTGELFF.

J is TRBJ1-1 and V is TRBV11-1; D not resolved. Germline CDR1 reads SGHAT; CDR2 reads FQDESV (reference sequence). The germline V and J ends were trimmed by 3 bases and 4 bases, with 6 bases remaining between them. The CDR3 totals 12 residues. This chain's CDR3 is CASSFTLTEAFF. DNA of the CDR3: TGTGCCAGCAGCTTCACACTCACTGAAGCTTTCTTT.

The chain carries TRBV5-1 and TRBJ2-3; possible D gene TRBD2, 7 bases. Trimming left V 4 bases short and J 4 bases short, with 19 bases between. Germline CDR1 reads SGHRS; CDR2 reads YFSETQ. This CDR3 is built from 16 residues. The CDR3 sequence: CASSPPLGGQADTQYF. The CDR3 nucleotides are TGCGCCAGCAGCCCCCCCCTGGGGGGGCAAGCAGATACGCAGTATTTT.

The chain carries TRBV2 and TRBJ2-4; D not certain. CDR3 length equals 16 residues. Deletions cut 0 bases from V and 1 base from J, with 10 bases between. Germline values: CDR1 SNHLY, CDR2 FYNNEI. CDR3 sequence reads: CASSEAGSGAKNIQYF. In nucleotides, the CDR3 is TGTGCCAGCAGTGAAGCGGGCAGTGGGGCCAAAAACATTCAGTACTTC.

V usage is TRBV3-1 (or the pseudogene TRBV3-2) and J usage is TRBJ1-4; D is unresolved. This CDR3 is 15 amino acids long. V shed 0 bases and J shed 8 bases, with 13 bases lying between them. CDR1 LGHDT and CDR2 YNNKEL come from the germline V gene (reference sequence). The CDR3 is CASSQDWAGGEKLFF. For the CDR3, the DNA is TGTGCCAGCAGCCAAGATTGGGCTGGTGGGGAAAAACTGTTTTTT.

The rearrangement joins TRBV5-4 to TRBJ2-5; 8 nucleotides line up with TRBD1. Germline values: CDR1 SGHNT, CDR2 YYREEE (reference sequence). The CDR3 length is 16 residues. The trim removed 4 bases at V and 6 bases at J, leaving 14 bases unmatched. The CDR3 DNA reads as TGTGCCAGCAGCAAGGACGTGATGACAGGGGTACAGACCCAGTACTTC. Encoded protein: CASSKDVMTGVQTQYF. The full variable domain, rest sourced from reference TRBV5-4 and TRBJ2-5, is ETGVTQSPTHLIKTRGQQVTLRCSSQSGHNTVSWYQQALGQGPQFIFQYYREEENGRGNFPPRFSGLQFPNYSSELNVNALELDDSALYLCASSKDVMTGVQTQYFGPGTRLLVL.

V is TRBV18 and J is TRBJ2-5; a possible D gene is TRBD2 (6 bases). CDR1 is KGHSH and CDR2 is LQKENI in the germline V gene. The V and J ends lost 2 bases and 4 bases respectively, with 17 bases between them. This CDR3 region has 16 residues. CDR3 in DNA: TGTGCCAGCTCACCATCAACAGCGCGGGGAAGAGAGACCCAGTACTTC. This translates into CASSPSTARGRETQYF.

This clone has just a few counts. V usage is TRBV4-3 and J usage is TRBJ2-2; unclear D gene. Trimming took 4 bases from V and 2 from J, leaving 8 bases between them. The CDR3 is 14 residues long. Germline V gives CDR1 LGHNA, CDR2 YSLEER. CDR3 bases: TGCGCCAGCAGCCCATGGAGTAACACCGGGGAGCTGTTTTTT. Amino acids: CASSPWSNTGELFF.

The chain carries TRBV19 and TRBJ2-1; 7 nucleotides match TRBD1. CDR1 and CDR2 (germline): LNHDA, SQIVND (reference sequence). V lost 4 bases and J lost 8; bases outside the gene matches: 11. The CDR3 has 15 amino acids. Here the CDR3 DNA reads TGTGCCAGTAGTAGAGACAGGGACGTTAAGTATGAGCAGTTCTTC. Translated, it gives CASSRDRDVKYEQFF.

This chain links TRBV14 with TRBJ2-3; D may correspond to TRBD1 or TRBD2 (5 bases each). Germline V gene lookup returns CDR1 SGHDN and CDR2 FVKESK. Trimming took 11 bases from V and 8 from J, leaving 20 bases between them. This CDR3 region has 13 residues. CDR3 in DNA: TGTGCCTCCGCCGGGGCGGGCCATCGTACGCAGTATTTT. It is translated as CASAGAGHRTQYF.

V gene TRBV6-5 combines with J gene TRBJ1-3; 7 bases line up with TRBD1. The CDR3 is 15 residues long. In germline, CDR1 is MNHEY, CDR2 SVGAGI. The ends lost 7 bases at V and 0 bases at J; junction bases unmatched: 6. This CDR3 reads CASTRQGNSGNTIYF. The CDR3 coding sequence is TGTGCCAGCACGAGACAGGGAAACTCTGGAAACACCATATATTTT.

The chain recombines TRBV21-1 with TRBJ1-5; TRBD1 reflects the table's D call only, with no check against the DNA. TRBV21-1 is shown as a pseudogene. The CDR3 sequence is 15 residues long. This CDR3 reads CASSKSTGAGQPQHF. The CDR3 DNA is TGTGCCAGCAGCAAGTCGACAGGGGCGGGTCAGCCCCAGCATTTT.

The rearrangement uses TRBV6-1 and TRBJ1-3; D uncertain. V lost 0 bases to trimming and J lost 0 bases, with 9 bases between them. The germline V gene encodes CDR1 MNHNS and CDR2 SASEGT. The CDR3 totals 16 residues. In DNA, the CDR3 is TGTGCCAGCAGTGAAGCTTGGTTCCCCTCTGGAAACACCATATATTTT. Translated: CASSEAWFPSGNTIYF.

The chain combines TRBV5-4 with TRBJ2-5; 11 positions match TRBD2. This CDR3 has 14 amino acids. The junction had 0 bases not matched to a gene; V was cut back by 1 base and J by 4 bases. In germline, CDR1 is SGHNT, CDR2 YYREEE (reference sequence). The CDR3 here is CASSLTSGGETQYF. The CDR3 DNA sequence: TGTGCCAGCAGCTTGACTAGCGGGGGAGAGACCCAGTACTTC.

CDR3 region: CASSYSPLETQYF. CDR3 DNA: TGTGCCAGCAGTTATTCCCCTCTAGAGACGCAGTATTTT. V and J are TRBV6-6 and TRBJ2-3; D is unresolved. The germline V gene has CDR1 MNHNY and CDR2 SVGAGI (reference sequence). Trimming left V 3 bases short and J 9 bases short, with 13 bases between. The CDR3 runs to 13 residues.

V is TRBV28 and J is TRBJ1-2; D might be TRBD1 (5 bases). The CDR3 contains 13 residues. CDR1 MDHEN and CDR2 SYDVKM come from the germline V gene. V lost 5 bases, J lost 8 bases, and 15 bases lay in between. The CDR3 spells CASSQRDPRGYTF. CDR3 in DNA: TGTGCCAGCAGTCAACGGGACCCGAGGGGCTACACCTTC.

Written as DNA, the CDR3 is TGTGCCAGTAGTATCGGGGGCGTTAGCACAGATACGCAGTATTTT. Encoded protein: CASSIGGVSTDTQYF. V and J are TRBV19 and TRBJ2-3, with D tentatively TRBD1 or TRBD2 (6 bases each). The CDR3 is made up of 15 amino acids. Trimming removed 3 bases at V and 0 bases at J, with 10 bases between. Germline-derived CDR1 and CDR2 are LNHDA and SQIVND (reference sequence). The entire variable domain, with the rest obtained from reference TRBV19 and TRBJ2-3, is as follows: DGGITQSPKYLFRKEGQNVTLSCEQNLNHDAMYWYRQDPGQGLRLIYYSQIVNDFQKGDIAEGYSVSREKKESFPLTVTSAQKNPTAFYLCASSIGGVSTDTQYFGPGTRLTVL.